Sequencing of this T cell receptor (beta chain) was carried out in a study of shared clonotypes between healthy human individuals (dated by TCRdb to about 2020). The study in broad terms: A couple of women and a few men aged 18 to 49 years were included in the cohort. Different laboratories and diverse techniques were used to prepare libraries and sequence TCR repertoires, to increase sequencing depth and limit assay-specific biases. Per donor, leukapheresis produced somewhere between about 0.94 and 9.5 billion PBMCs. Blood TCR repertoires of about five healthy adults were deeply sequenced to estimate repertoire size and the extent of clonotype sharing between individuals. What the authors observed across the whole study: Sampling was limited to blood, and TCR repertoires in tissue likely differ from TCR repertoires in blood. Pairwise subsampling led to the expectation that sequencing depth would affect the degree of clonotype sharing among donors. Because the study included only a small number of donors, the genetic and exposure-history diversity represented was limited.

Healthy HIV-negative adults with no recently reported acute infections or vaccinations were included as donors. Every donor was a Caucasian adult residing in Nashville, Tennessee, USA. For unsorted samples, roughly 91 million PBMCs were counted, and genomic DNA was extracted using the QIAamp DNA Blood Mini kit. After blood collection by leukapheresis, PBMCs were isolated using Ficoll-Histopaque density gradient centrifugation and then cryopreserved in the vapor phase of liquid nitrogen. Concerning this clone itself: Its antigen remains undetermined. Base qualities are not provided; no much larger clone lies one nucleotide away.

Using the deep immunoSEQ assay, multiplex PCR amplified TCR CDR3 regions from genomic DNA. Genomic DNA extracted from each cell subset was distributed evenly over all wells of several immunoSEQ 96-well plates, and each plate served as one replicate. For unsorted PBMC, 250 to 350 ng of genomic DNA, equivalent to tens of thousands of T cell genomes, went into each replicate PCR. Unsorted PBMC genomic DNA was sequenced across ten immunoSEQ deep assay plates. Purified libraries were measured with a Qubit 3.0 fluorometer, size-checked on a Bioanalyzer 2100, and measured again with the KAPA Library Quantification kit. A separate single-read 150-cycle Illumina NextSeq 550 flow cell was used to sequence each immunoSEQ 96-well plate. In the original analysis: Because the immunoSEQ output included only junctional sequences and no quality scores, the filtering could not be the same as the filtering used for full-length reads. To assign V/J genes and CDR3, sequences were annotated using PyIR, a Python wrapper for IgBLAST v1.9, with IMGT germline references. Any read was removed if the V/J assignment was weak (E-value above 1e-6), the CDR3 was missing, or the read contained stop codons, out-of-frame junctions, or ambiguous translated residues. V3J clonotypes were defined as sequences sharing the same inferred V gene, J gene, and CDR3 amino acid sequence. Percentage overlap between repertoires was computed as shared unique clonotypes divided by the size of the smaller repertoire. Three approaches were used to assess repertoire richness: RTK rarefaction, the Chao1 estimator, and Recon v2.1 estimates of unobserved clonotypes. TCRdb obtained this table from immuneACCESS and retained in-frame rearrangements with V and J assigned. These tables miss some clones; where compared with another copy, unresolved V genes account for less than half of the shortfall, and the remainder is unexplained. V, J and clone size were drawn from that table, and D and trimming were deduced from the DNA. The sample table holds over 400,000 clones, of which about 84% were seen once. The ten most abundant clones make up more than 9.5% of the sample.

The germline V gene sets CDR1 to MNHNS and CDR2 to SASEGT. Taken from cysteine to phenylalanine, the CDR3 has 15 residues. The CDR3 DNA has 45 bases and is translated from base 1. Trimming leaves V shorter by 4 bases and J shorter by 5 bases, with the junction holding 5 bases beyond the gene matches. The source material was PBMCs. The sequence was obtained from a middle-aged woman in good health. Some clones in this sample may be carry-over from other donors' samples. This chain is built from TRBV6-1 and TRBJ2-2; 9 bases in between match TRBD2. CDR3 loop: CASSGEAGGTGELFF. The sequence in DNA is TGTGCCAGCAGTGGAGAGGCGGGAGGGACCGGGGAGCTGTTTTTT.